These T cell receptor beta chains were read from a single sample in a study of blood T cell repertoires in COVID-19. Sequencing was performed with immunoSEQ multiplex PCR; in TCRdb, only in-frame clones are kept and a portion is missing. The sample lists 50,000 to 65,000 clones, roughly 83% occurring once. Sequencing used peripheral blood. The receptors were gathered from a man aged 55 to 70 with COVID-19, enrolled during active disease. CDR3s include the opening cysteine and the closing phenylalanine or tryptophan. A D gene is named only where the DNA matches it firmly. The size field is filled for only some rows; it gives once, few, many or a size class.

V gene: TRBV30; D gene: TRBD2; clone size: -; J gene: TRBJ2-5; CDR3 DNA: TGTGCCTGGAGTGCCCCTAGCGGAGTAGAGACCCAGTACTTC; CDR3 protein: CAWSAPSGVETQYF
V gene: TRBV6-5; D gene: TRBD2; clone size: -; J gene: TRBJ2-7; CDR3 DNA: TGTGCCAGCATGGAATTAGCGGGAGATAGGTACGAGCAGTACTTC; CDR3 protein: CASMELAGDRYEQYF
V gene: TRBV7-2; D gene: TRBD2; clone size: -; J gene: TRBJ2-1; CDR3 DNA: TGTGCCAGCAGCTCAAACGGGGGGTCCTACAATGAGCAGTTCTTC; CDR3 protein: CASSSNGGSYNEQFF
V gene: TRBV28; D gene: TRBD1; clone size: -; J gene: TRBJ1-4; CDR3 DNA: TGTGCCAGCAACCCCCCAGGGGGGAGTGAAAAACTGTTTTTT; CDR3 protein: CASNPPGGSEKLFF
V gene: TRBV9; D gene: TRBD2; clone size: -; J gene: TRBJ2-2; CDR3 DNA: TGTGCCAGCACCCGGACTAGCGGGGGCCCCCCGGTCGGGGAGCTGTTTTTT; CDR3 protein: CASTRTSGGPPVGELFF
V gene: TRBV6-6; D gene: -; clone size: -; J gene: TRBJ1-2; CDR3 DNA: TGTGCCAGCAGTTACTCGATGGGCAGGGTGGGCTACACCTTC; CDR3 protein: CASSYSMGRVGYTF
V gene: TRBV18; D gene: TRBD1; clone size: -; J gene: TRBJ1-3; CDR3 DNA: TGTGCCAGCTCACCACCGGGACAGGGAGGCGGAAACACCATATATTTT; CDR3 protein: CASSPPGQGGGNTIYF
V gene: TRBV30; D gene: -; clone size: -; J gene: TRBJ2-5; CDR3 DNA: TGTGCCTGGGCCCGAGGCAGTAAGACCCAGTACTTC; CDR3 protein: CAWARGSKTQYF
V gene: TRBV25-1; D gene: -; clone size: -; J gene: TRBJ2-2; CDR3 DNA: TGTGCCAGCAGTGGGTCGGACACCGGGGAGCTGTTTTTT; CDR3 protein: CASSGSDTGELFF
V gene: TRBV29-1; D gene: TRBD2; clone size: -; J gene: TRBJ2-5; CDR3 DNA: TGCAGCGTTGAGCTAGCGGGAGCAGAGACCCAGTACTTC; CDR3 protein: CSVELAGAETQYF
V gene: TRBV29-1; D gene: TRBD1; clone size: many; J gene: TRBJ1-2; CDR3 DNA: TGCAGCGCCAATTCGGACAGGGGGGATGGCTACACCTTC; CDR3 protein: CSANSDRGDGYTF
V gene: TRBV21-1; D gene: -; clone size: -; J gene: TRBJ2-2; CDR3 DNA: TGTGCCAGCGGACGTAATCAGCCGGGACTAGAGGTTTCGAACACCGGGGAGCTGTTTTTT; CDR3 protein: CASGRNQPGLEVSNTGELFF
V gene: TRBV10-3; D gene: -; clone size: -; J gene: TRBJ1-2; CDR3 DNA: TGTGCCATCAGTGAGTCTGAAACAAACTATGGCTACACCTTC; CDR3 protein: CAISESETNYGYTF
V gene: TRBV6-5; D gene: -; clone size: -; J gene: TRBJ1-1; CDR3 DNA: TGTGCCAGCAGTCCTGACTACACTGAAGCTTTCTTT; CDR3 protein: CASSPDYTEAFF
V gene: TRBV27; D gene: TRBD1; clone size: -; J gene: TRBJ1-4; CDR3 DNA: TGTGCCAGCAGTTTCTCGGACAGGCGTAATGAAAAACTGTTTTTT; CDR3 protein: CASSFSDRRNEKLFF
V gene: TRBV7-6; D gene: -; clone size: -; J gene: TRBJ2-5; CDR3 DNA: TGTGCCAGCAGCTTAGGGGCGGGGGCCGAGGAGACCCAGTACTTC; CDR3 protein: CASSLGAGAEETQYF
V gene: TRBV5-1; D gene: TRBD1; clone size: -; J gene: TRBJ1-1; CDR3 DNA: TGCGCCAGCAGCTTTGAGGACAGGGACACTGAAGCTTTCTTT; CDR3 protein: CASSFEDRDTEAFF
V gene: TRBV5-6; D gene: TRBD1; clone size: few; J gene: TRBJ2-7; CDR3 DNA: TGTGCCAGCAGCCCCACCGGACAGGGGGCCTACGAGCAGTACTTC; CDR3 protein: CASSPTGQGAYEQYF
V gene: TRBV18; D gene: TRBD1; clone size: -; J gene: TRBJ2-7; CDR3 DNA: TGTGCCAGCTCCCCACCCGGGACAGCCTACGAGCAGTACTTC; CDR3 protein: CASSPPGTAYEQYF
V gene: TRBV5-5; D gene: TRBD1; clone size: -; J gene: TRBJ1-3; CDR3 DNA: TGTGCCAGCAGCACAGGGGTAGCTGGAAACACCATATATTTT; CDR3 protein: CASSTGVAGNTIYF
V gene: TRBV7-3; D gene: TRBD1; clone size: -; J gene: TRBJ2-7; CDR3 DNA: TGTGCCAGCAGCATGGGGGCGGGACAGGGCTACGAGCAGTACTTC; CDR3 protein: CASSMGAGQGYEQYF
V gene: TRBV6-6; D gene: TRBD2; clone size: -; J gene: TRBJ2-1; CDR3 DNA: TGTGCCAGCAGTTACCAACTAGCGGGGGAGCATGAGCAGTTCTTC; CDR3 protein: CASSYQLAGEHEQFF
V gene: TRBV7-2; D gene: TRBD2; clone size: -; J gene: TRBJ2-5; CDR3 DNA: TGTGCCAGCAGCTTAGCCCCTGCAGCGGGACAAGAGACCCAGTACTTC; CDR3 protein: CASSLAPAAGQETQYF
V gene: TRBV29-1; D gene: TRBD1; clone size: once; J gene: TRBJ1-1; CDR3 DNA: TGCAGCGTCGGGACAGGGAACACTGAAGCTTTCTTT; CDR3 protein: CSVGTGNTEAFF
V gene: TRBV9; D gene: -; clone size: -; J gene: TRBJ1-2; CDR3 DNA: TGTGCCAGCAGCGTAGGGGAGGCATATGGCTACACCTTC; CDR3 protein: CASSVGEAYGYTF
V gene: TRBV7-3; D gene: -; clone size: -; J gene: TRBJ1-5; CDR3 DNA: TGTGCCAGCAGCCTTACACCGCAGGCTCAGCCCCAGCATTTT; CDR3 protein: CASSLTPQAQPQHF
V gene: TRBV30; D gene: -; clone size: -; J gene: TRBJ1-3; CDR3 DNA: TGTGCCTGGAGTGTGGGGGGGGCTGGAAACACCATATATTTT; CDR3 protein: CAWSVGGAGNTIYF
V gene: TRBV5-1; D gene: TRBD2; clone size: -; J gene: TRBJ2-3; CDR3 DNA: TGCGCCAGCCAAAGCGGGGGGAGATCAGATACGCAGTATTTT; CDR3 protein: CASQSGGRSDTQYF
V gene: TRBV11-2; D gene: TRBD1; clone size: few; J gene: TRBJ1-4; CDR3 DNA: TGTGCCAGCAGCTCTGTAGCAGGGGGCGGTGAAAAACTGTTTTTT; CDR3 protein: CASSSVAGGGEKLFF
V gene: TRBV10-2; D gene: -; clone size: -; J gene: TRBJ1-6; CDR3 DNA: TGCGCCAGCAGTGGGTACAGAGATAATTCACCCCTCCACTTT; CDR3 protein: CASSGYRDNSPLHF
V gene: TRBV6-5; D gene: -; clone size: -; J gene: TRBJ1-2; CDR3 DNA: TGTGCCAGCACCAACCGGGAGCAGGGCTACACCTTC; CDR3 protein: CASTNREQGYTF
V gene: TRBV5-4; D gene: -; clone size: -; J gene: TRBJ1-5; CDR3 DNA: TGTGCCAGCAGCTTGGCTTTTAGCAATCAGCCCCAGCATTTT; CDR3 protein: CASSLAFSNQPQHF
V gene: TRBV19; D gene: TRBD1; clone size: -; J gene: TRBJ1-1; CDR3 DNA: TGTGCCAGTAGTCTCCAGGGGGGAAACACTGAAGCTTTCTTT; CDR3 protein: CASSLQGGNTEAFF
V gene: TRBV27; D gene: TRBD1; clone size: -; J gene: TRBJ1-1; CDR3 DNA: TGTGCCAGCAGTCCCGGGACAGGGGTCTCTGAAGCTTTCTTT; CDR3 protein: CASSPGTGVSEAFF
V gene: TRBV20-1; D gene: -; clone size: -; J gene: TRBJ1-2; CDR3 DNA: TGCAGTGCTGGTGGGGGGGGTAGCTATAACTATGGCTACACCTTC; CDR3 protein: CSAGGGGSYNYGYTF
V gene: TRBV19; D gene: TRBD1; clone size: -; J gene: TRBJ2-7; CDR3 DNA: TGTGCCAGTAGTCCTACAGGGGGACAGGGGATTTACGAGCAGTACTTC; CDR3 protein: CASSPTGGQGIYEQYF
V gene: TRBV28; D gene: TRBD2; clone size: -; J gene: TRBJ2-7; CDR3 DNA: TGTGCCAGCAGTCCTCACTCAGCGGGGTCCTACGAGCAGTACTTC; CDR3 protein: CASSPHSAGSYEQYF
V gene: TRBV6-1; D gene: -; clone size: -; J gene: TRBJ2-4; CDR3 DNA: TGTGCCAGCAGTGAAAGCGCTACAGGGATGAACATTCAGTACTTC; CDR3 protein: CASSESATGMNIQYF
V gene: TRBV3-1/TRBV3-2; D gene: TRBD1; clone size: few; J gene: TRBJ2-1; CDR3 DNA: TGTGCCAGCAGCCCTGACGACGGGACAGAGAATGAGCAGTTCTTC; CDR3 protein: CASSPDDGTENEQFF
V gene: TRBV15; D gene: TRBD2; clone size: -; J gene: TRBJ2-1; CDR3 DNA: TGTGCCACCAGCAGAGAGGGTGGAGCTAGCGGATCTACCTTCTCCTACAATGAGCAGTTCTTC; CDR3 protein: CATSREGGASGSTFSYNEQFF
V gene: TRBV7-9; D gene: TRBD1; clone size: -; J gene: TRBJ2-1; CDR3 DNA: TGTGCCAGCAGCCTACACCGGGGACAGGGTATTTCTTGGAATGAGCAGTTCTTC; CDR3 protein: CASSLHRGQGISWNEQFF
V gene: TRBV29-1; D gene: TRBD1; clone size: -; J gene: TRBJ2-7; CDR3 DNA: TGCAGCGTTGACCGCACTGGACAGGGCTACGAGCAGTACTTC; CDR3 protein: CSVDRTGQGYEQYF
V gene: TRBV5-1; D gene: TRBD1; clone size: -; J gene: TRBJ1-6; CDR3 DNA: TGCGCCAGCAGCGCGGGACAGGGAGAAGGGAACCTCCACTTT; CDR3 protein: CASSAGQGEGNLHF
V gene: TRBV14; D gene: TRBD2; clone size: -; J gene: TRBJ2-1; CDR3 DNA: TGTGCCAGCAGCCAAGGGGTAGCGGGGGGGCCATTTGCGTTCTTC; CDR3 protein: CASSQGVAGGPFAFF
V gene: TRBV24-1; D gene: -; clone size: -; J gene: TRBJ2-5; CDR3 DNA: TGTGCCACCAGTGAATCCCAGGGCCAAGAGACCCAGTACTTC; CDR3 protein: CATSESQGQETQYF
V gene: TRBV28; D gene: TRBD2; clone size: -; J gene: TRBJ2-3; CDR3 DNA: TGTGCCAGCACCCCGGGGGGGGGCAACACAGATACGCAGTATTTT; CDR3 protein: CASTPGGGNTDTQYF
V gene: TRBV11-1; D gene: TRBD1; clone size: few; J gene: TRBJ1-5; CDR3 DNA: TGTGCCAGCAGCCCGGACAGGGGTCAGCCCCAGCATTTT; CDR3 protein: CASSPDRGQPQHF
V gene: TRBV6-5; D gene: TRBD1; clone size: -; J gene: TRBJ1-5; CDR3 DNA: TGTGCCAGCAGTTTCGGGACAGGGATCAATCAGCCCCAGCATTTT; CDR3 protein: CASSFGTGINQPQHF
V gene: TRBV11-2; D gene: -; clone size: once; J gene: TRBJ2-7; CDR3 DNA: TGTGCCAGCAGCGTTGAGCGGGCCCTTTCCTACGAGCAGTACTTC; CDR3 protein: CASSVERALSYEQYF
V gene: TRBV9; D gene: TRBD1; clone size: once; J gene: TRBJ2-7; CDR3 DNA: TGTGCCAGCAGCCTCCGTGGACAGGGGGGATACGAGCAGTACTTC; CDR3 protein: CASSLRGQGGYEQYF
V gene: TRBV5-1; D gene: TRBD1; clone size: once; J gene: TRBJ1-1; CDR3 DNA: TGCGCCAGCAGCTTGGAGCAGGGGGCAACTGAAGCTTTCTTT; CDR3 protein: CASSLEQGATEAFF
V gene: TRBV2; D gene: TRBD2; clone size: -; J gene: TRBJ2-3; CDR3 DNA: TGTGCCAGCAGTCTCACTAGCGGGAGCCCAGATACGCAGTATTTT; CDR3 protein: CASSLTSGSPDTQYF
V gene: TRBV30; D gene: TRBD2; clone size: -; J gene: TRBJ2-7; CDR3 DNA: TGTGCCTGGGATTCGCGGGAGGGCCGCGAGCAGTACTTC; CDR3 protein: CAWDSREGREQYF
V gene: TRBV7-2; D gene: -; clone size: -; J gene: TRBJ2-2; CDR3 DNA: TGTGCCAGCCGAGGGGGGGGACGGCGTACCGGGGAGCTGTTTTTT; CDR3 protein: CASRGGGRRTGELFF